The rows below give T cell receptor beta chains drawn from one sample of a study of cytomegalovirus exposure and HLA in healthy donors. The data were produced by immunoSEQ multiplex PCR, yet TCRdb's version contains in-frame clones alone and is incomplete. The data show about 240,000 clones, with approximately 83% seen just once and 1% to 1.5% held by the top ten. The sequenced sample was PBMCs. These receptor sequences come from a woman aged 25 to 39 in good health and CMV-seropositive. CDR3s include the opening cysteine and the closing phenylalanine or tryptophan. Each record gives: J gene, D gene, V gene, clone size, CDR3 DNA, CDR3 protein. The D gene is left open where the match is weak. A row's size may be missing; if present it is once, few, many or a size class.

j_call: TRBJ1-2; d_call: TRBD1; v_call: TRBV6-1; clone_size: NA; cdr3_nt: TGTGCCAGCAGAACGCAGGGGGCTCCCAACTATGGCTACACCTTC; cdr3_aa: CASRTQGAPNYGYTF
j_call: TRBJ2-7; d_call: TRBD2; v_call: TRBV7-2; clone_size: NA; cdr3_nt: TGTGCCAGCAGCTTAGGTAGCGGGCCTTCTCAAGAGCAGTACTTC; cdr3_aa: CASSLGSGPSQEQYF
j_call: TRBJ2-5; d_call: NA; v_call: TRBV19; clone_size: once; cdr3_nt: TGTGCCAGTAGTGTCCGAGGGGGGGGGAGTGTAGAGACCCAGTACTTC; cdr3_aa: CASSVRGGGSVETQYF
j_call: TRBJ1-2; d_call: TRBD1; v_call: TRBV10-1; clone_size: NA; cdr3_nt: TGCGCCAGCAGCTCAACGCGGGACAGCCCTAACTATGGCTACACCTTC; cdr3_aa: CASSSTRDSPNYGYTF
j_call: TRBJ2-7; d_call: NA; v_call: TRBV10-3; clone_size: NA; cdr3_nt: TGTGCCATCAGTGAAGGGGCAGGGCCCTACGAGCAGTACTTC; cdr3_aa: CAISEGAGPYEQYF
j_call: TRBJ2-4; d_call: TRBD2; v_call: TRBV7-8; clone_size: NA; cdr3_nt: TGTGCCAGCAGCTTAGCATCTAGCGGGGGTTTTCAGTACTTC; cdr3_aa: CASSLASSGGFQYF
j_call: TRBJ2-3; d_call: NA; v_call: TRBV29-1; clone_size: once; cdr3_nt: TGCAGCGTTGCAAGCACAGATACGCAGTATTTT; cdr3_aa: CSVASTDTQYF
j_call: TRBJ2-2; d_call: NA; v_call: TRBV10-1; clone_size: NA; cdr3_nt: TGCGCCAGCAGTCCCGGACAGTTCACCGGGGAGCTGTTTTTT; cdr3_aa: CASSPGQFTGELFF
j_call: TRBJ2-7; d_call: TRBD1; v_call: TRBV11-2; clone_size: few; cdr3_nt: TGTGCCAGCAGCTTAGTACAGGGGGCTTACGAGCAGTACTTC; cdr3_aa: CASSLVQGAYEQYF
j_call: TRBJ2-7; d_call: TRBD1; v_call: TRBV4-1; clone_size: NA; cdr3_nt: TGCGCCAGCAGCCCCTCGGCAGGGGGCTACGAGCAGTACTTC; cdr3_aa: CASSPSAGGYEQYF
j_call: TRBJ2-1; d_call: NA; v_call: TRBV6-5; clone_size: NA; cdr3_nt: TGTGCCAGCAGTTACTGGGGCGCTCGGGAGCAGTTCTTC; cdr3_aa: CASSYWGAREQFF
j_call: TRBJ1-1; d_call: NA; v_call: TRBV4-1; clone_size: NA; cdr3_nt: TGCGCCAGCAGCCAACCGCGCACTGAAGCTTTCTTT; cdr3_aa: CASSQPRTEAFF
j_call: TRBJ1-5; d_call: NA; v_call: TRBV7-2; clone_size: NA; cdr3_nt: TGTGCCAGCAGCTCGATGACAGGTCGCAATCAGCCCCAGCATTTT; cdr3_aa: CASSSMTGRNQPQHF
j_call: TRBJ2-6; d_call: TRBD1; v_call: TRBV28; clone_size: NA; cdr3_nt: TGTGCCAGCAGTTATGTACAGGGGGCGCCTGGGGCCAACGTCCTGACTTTC; cdr3_aa: CASSYVQGAPGANVLTF